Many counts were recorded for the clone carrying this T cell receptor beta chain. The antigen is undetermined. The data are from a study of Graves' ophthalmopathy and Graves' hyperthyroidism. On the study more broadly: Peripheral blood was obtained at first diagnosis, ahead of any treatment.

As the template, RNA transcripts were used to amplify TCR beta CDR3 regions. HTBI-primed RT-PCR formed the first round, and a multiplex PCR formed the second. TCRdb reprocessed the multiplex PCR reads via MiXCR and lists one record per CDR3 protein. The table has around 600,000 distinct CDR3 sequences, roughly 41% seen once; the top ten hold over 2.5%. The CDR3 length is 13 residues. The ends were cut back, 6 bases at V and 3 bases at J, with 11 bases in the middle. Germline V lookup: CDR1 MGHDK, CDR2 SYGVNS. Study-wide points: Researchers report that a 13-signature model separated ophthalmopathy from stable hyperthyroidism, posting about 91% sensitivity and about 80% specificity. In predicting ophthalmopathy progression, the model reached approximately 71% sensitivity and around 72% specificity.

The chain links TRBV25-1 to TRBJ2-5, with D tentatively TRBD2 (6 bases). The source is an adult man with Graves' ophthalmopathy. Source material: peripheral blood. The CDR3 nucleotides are TGTGCCAGCAGCCTATGGGGGGAAGAGACCCAGTACTTC. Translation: CASSLWGEETQYF.